This TCR beta chain was obtained from a study of CD8 T cells in ankylosing spondylitis. A single count supports this clonotype. Scientists made TCR beta libraries using quantitative 5'-RACE with molecular barcodes. MiXCR was run by TCRdb on the 5' RACE reads, yielding one entry per CDR3 protein. The table includes about 340,000 distinct CDR3 sequences, approximately 20% detected once. V dropped 8 bases and J dropped 6 bases, with 15 bases sitting between them. Germline CDR1 MDHEN, CDR2 SYDVKM. This CDR3 comprises 13 residues. The source is a male donor with ankylosing spondylitis or in good health (not recorded which). Specimen: blood, either unsorted or a sorted T cell fraction (not recorded which). V is TRBV28 and J is TRBJ2-3; perhaps D is TRBD1 or TRBD2 (6 bases each). In DNA, the CDR3 is TGTGCCAGCGTAGCGGCAGGGGATGATACGCAGTATTTT. Protein product: CASVAAGDDTQYF.